One and the same sample provided the 20 T cell receptor beta chains below, sequenced in a study of human T cells and chemical hapten exposure. TCRdb re-called the 5' RACE reads through MiXCR, storing one row per CDR3 protein. The sample has fewer than 150,000 distinct CDR3 sequences; 15% to 20% are singletons. Extraction yielded total RNA from whole blood (unfractionated). The origin of the receptors is a human donor in good health.

This rearrangement joins TRBV28 to TRBJ1-4; D is unclear. Trimming took 7 bases from V and 7 from J, leaving 10 bases between them. The CDR3 length is 12 residues. Germline V gene data show CDR1 as MDHEN and CDR2 as SYDVKM. This CDR3 is CASKGTTEKLFF. The CDR3 DNA follows: TGTGCCAGCAAGGGTACGACTGAAAAACTGTTTTTT. Drawing the rest from reference TRBV28 and TRBJ1-4, the complete variable domain is DVKVTQSSRYLVKRTGEKVFLECVQDMDHENMFWYRQDPGLGLRLIYFSYDVKMKEKGDIPEGYSVSREKKERFSLILESASTNQTSMYLCASKGTTEKLFFGSGTQLSVL.

This clonotype was seen a few times. The CDR3 reads CASSLKAGRTLYNEQFF. For the CDR3, the DNA is TGTGCCAGCAGCTTAAAGGCGGGGCGGACCCTCTACAATGAGCAGTTCTTC. This chain connects TRBV7-3 to TRBJ2-1; tentatively, D is TRBD2 (6 bases). Germline V gene data show CDR1 as SGHTA and CDR2 as FQGTGA. V was trimmed by 1 base and J by 3 bases, leaving 16 bases between them. The CDR3 consists of 17 residues.

This clonotype was observed a few times. The genes are TRBV2 and TRBJ2-7; no firm D call. V lost 9 bases and J 3 bases, leaving 15 bases between the germline ends. This CDR3 region has 13 residues. The germline CDR1 and CDR2 sequences are SNHLY and FYNNEI. This CDR3 is CARRRRADYEQYF. Written as DNA, the CDR3 is TGTGCCAGGAGGCGAAGGGCAGACTACGAGCAGTACTTC.

The V gene is TRBV7-9, the J gene TRBJ1-1, with D unclear. Germline-derived CDR1 and CDR2 are SEHNR and FQNEAQ (reference sequence). CDR3 length: 14 amino acids. The V end lost 0 bases, the J end lost 1 base, and 6 bases lay between the germline ends. CDR3 loop: CASSLALRNTEAFF. CDR3 nucleotides: TGTGCCAGCAGCTTAGCTCTCCGGAACACTGAAGCTTTCTTT.

This clonotype was seen only a few times. The gene calls are TRBV30 and TRBJ1-2; D call uncertain. The V gene lost 0 bases and the J gene lost 4 bases, with 15 bases spanning the gap. The CDR3 runs 15 residues. The germline CDR1 and CDR2 sequences are GTSNPN and SVGIG (reference sequence). The CDR3 sequence: CAWSVRGKGGYGYTF. The CDR3 nucleotides read TGTGCCTGGAGTGTACGAGGGAAGGGAGGCTATGGCTACACCTTC.

This clonotype was found a few times. The rearrangement joins TRBV29-1 to TRBJ2-3; D gene unclear. The V gene's germline CDR1 is SQVTM and CDR2 ANQGSEA. Trimming pared 5 bases from V and 1 base from J, leaving 10 bases between. This CDR3 has 13 residues. CDR3 nucleotides: TGCAGCGTTTCGGCTTTTGGCACAGATACGCAGTATTTT. It is translated as CSVSAFGTDTQYF.

V gene TRBV21-1 combines with J gene TRBJ2-4. TRBV21-1 is a listed pseudogene. This CDR3 comprises 16 residues. As DNA, the CDR3 is TGTGCCAGCAGCAAAGGCCAGCTGCGAGCCAAAAACATTCAGTACTTC. Translating it yields CASSKGQLRAKNIQYF.

This chain connects TRBV6-5 to TRBJ2-1; 9 bases are shared with TRBD2. CDR3 size: 15 residues. V lost 0 bases, J lost 6 bases, and 3 bases stayed unmatched. Germline V gene data show CDR1 as MNHEY and CDR2 as SVGAGI. CDR3 protein: CASSYSAGGGNEQFF. The CDR3 nucleotides read TGTGCCAGCAGTTACTCAGCGGGAGGAGGCAATGAGCAGTTCTTC.

This rearrangement joins TRBV12-3 or TRBV12-4 to TRBJ2-3; D is perhaps TRBD1 or TRBD2 (6 bases each). V shed 5 bases and J shed 7 bases, with 25 bases lying between them. The CDR3 is 17 amino acids. In nucleotides, the CDR3 is TGTGCCAGCAGTCCCTCAAAGGCGGGGACAACTTCTTATACGCAGTATTTT. Protein product: CASSPSKAGTTSYTQYF.

The chain recombines TRBV7-9 with TRBJ2-3, with D maybe TRBD1 (6 bases). The germline gives CDR1 SEHNR, CDR2 FQNEAQ (reference sequence). V shed 5 bases and J shed 2 bases, with 11 bases lying between them. This CDR3 contains 14 residues. The CDR3 sequence is CASSTGTFTDTQYF. The DNA of the CDR3 is TGTGCCAGCAGCACCGGGACATTCACAGATACGCAGTATTTT.

This rearrangement joins TRBV28 to TRBJ2-1, with 7 bases lining up with TRBD1. J was trimmed by 0 bases and V by 5 bases; bases with no gene match: 10. This CDR3 has 17 amino acids. From germline, CDR1 is MDHEN and CDR2 SYDVKM. The CDR3 nucleotides read TGTGCCAGCAGTCCCCATCCCCGGACAGGCTCCTACAATGAGCAGTTCTTC. Translated, it gives CASSPHPRTGSYNEQFF.

This clonotype was seen only a few times. The chain carries TRBV24-1 and TRBJ2-7, with a possible D match to TRBD2 (5 bases). This CDR3 comprises 13 residues. Trimming cost V 8 bases and J 4 bases, with 14 bases left between them. Germline values: CDR1 KGHDR, CDR2 SFDVKD. CDR3 in DNA: TGTGCCACCATCGACCAGCGGAGATACGAGCAGTACTTC. This sequence encodes CATIDQRRYEQYF.

V and J are TRBV19 and TRBJ2-2; D is undetermined. From germline, CDR1 is LNHDA and CDR2 SQIVND (reference sequence). Trimming left V 7 bases short and J 5 bases short, with 17 bases between. The CDR3 length is 15 residues. CDR3 residues: CASTQIRGWTGELFF. The DNA of the CDR3 is TGTGCCAGTACCCAAATTAGAGGATGGACCGGGGAGCTGTTTTTT.

V is TRBV5-1 and J is TRBJ2-7, with 7 bases that match TRBD1. CDR1 SGHRS and CDR2 YFSETQ come from the germline V gene. CDR3 length: 15 residues. Losses at the gene ends were 0 bases for V and 6 bases for J; bases not matched to a gene: 9. The DNA for the CDR3 is TGCGCCAGCAGCTTGGCCGGGACAGCCGAGGGCGAGCAGTACTTC. The encoded protein is CASSLAGTAEGEQYF.

This clonotype turned up a few times. The chain is built from TRBV24-1 and TRBJ2-1; D might be TRBD2 (5 bases). Germline values: CDR1 KGHDR, CDR2 SFDVKD. The CDR3 length is 11 residues. V gave up 7 bases and J gave up 6 bases, with 6 bases separating them. This chain's CDR3 is CATSRGNEQFF. CDR3 nucleotides: TGTGCCACCAGCCGGGGCAATGAGCAGTTCTTC.

This clonotype showed up just a few times. The chain is built from TRBV9 and TRBJ2-7; the D call may be TRBD1 or TRBD2 (6 bases each). Germline V gives CDR1 SGDLS, CDR2 YYNGEE. The CDR3 contains 14 residues. V shed 4 bases and J shed 0 bases, with 11 bases lying between them. The CDR3 DNA reads as TGTGCCAGCAGCTTAAGGGGGGACTCCTACGAGCAGTACTTC. Protein sequence: CASSLRGDSYEQYF.

This clonotype was detected a few times. The CDR3 DNA is TGCGCCAGCAGCTTGTGGTCCCCCGCGGATACGCAGTATTTT. Translating gives CASSLWSPADTQYF. This chain links TRBV5-1 with TRBJ2-3; no clear D. CDR1 and CDR2 from the germline V gene are SGHRS and YFSETQ. CDR3 length equals 14 residues. V was clipped by 1 base and J by 6 bases, with 12 bases between them.

This sequence joins TRBV7-9 and TRBJ1-1; D gene uncertain. V lost 5 bases to trimming and J lost 0 bases, with 10 bases between them. Germline V gives CDR1 SEHNR, CDR2 FQNEAQ (reference sequence). CDR3 length: 14 amino acids. The CDR3 DNA reads TGTGCCAGCAGCCGCAACGCGCTGAACACTGAAGCTTTCTTT. The encoded protein is CASSRNALNTEAFF. Using reference TRBV7-9 and TRBJ1-1 for the parts outside the CDR3, the full variable domain is DTGVSQNPRHKITKRGQNVTFRCDPISEHNRLYWYRQTLGQGPEFLTYFQNEAQLEKSRLLSDRFSAERPKGSFSTLEIQRTEQGDSAMYLCASSRNALNTEAFFGQGTRLTVV.

This clonotype has more than one count but fewer than ten. The V call is TRBV7-9, the J call TRBJ2-3, with D uncertain. V lost 5 bases, J lost 2 bases, and 17 bases lay in between. CDR1 SEHNR and CDR2 FQNEAQ come from the germline V gene (reference sequence). This CDR3 region has 16 residues. DNA for the CDR3: TGTGCCAGCAGCCCCTACCCGACAACCCCCACAGATACGCAGTATTTT. Translation gives CASSPYPTTPTDTQYF.

The chain recombines TRBV5-1 with TRBJ2-1; 7 bases align to TRBD1. The CDR3 contains 16 residues. CDR1 and CDR2 (germline): SGHRS, YFSETQ. V shed 0 bases and J 4 bases; nucleotides not matched to a gene: 7. CDR3 sequence: CASSLGTGQNYNEQFF. DNA of the CDR3: TGCGCCAGCAGCTTGGGGACGGGACAGAATTACAATGAGCAGTTCTTC.